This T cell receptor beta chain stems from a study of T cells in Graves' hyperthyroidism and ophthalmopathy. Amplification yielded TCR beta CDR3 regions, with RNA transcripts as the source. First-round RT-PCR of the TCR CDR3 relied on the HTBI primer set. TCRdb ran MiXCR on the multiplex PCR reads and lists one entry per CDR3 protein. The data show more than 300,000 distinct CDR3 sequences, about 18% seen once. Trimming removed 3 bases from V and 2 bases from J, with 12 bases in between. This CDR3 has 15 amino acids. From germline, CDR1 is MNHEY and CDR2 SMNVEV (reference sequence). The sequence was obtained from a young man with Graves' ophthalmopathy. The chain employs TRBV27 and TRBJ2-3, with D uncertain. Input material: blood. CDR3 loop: CASSLENPVTDTQYF. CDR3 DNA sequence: TGTGCCAGCAGTTTGGAAAACCCAGTCACAGATACGCAGTATTTT.